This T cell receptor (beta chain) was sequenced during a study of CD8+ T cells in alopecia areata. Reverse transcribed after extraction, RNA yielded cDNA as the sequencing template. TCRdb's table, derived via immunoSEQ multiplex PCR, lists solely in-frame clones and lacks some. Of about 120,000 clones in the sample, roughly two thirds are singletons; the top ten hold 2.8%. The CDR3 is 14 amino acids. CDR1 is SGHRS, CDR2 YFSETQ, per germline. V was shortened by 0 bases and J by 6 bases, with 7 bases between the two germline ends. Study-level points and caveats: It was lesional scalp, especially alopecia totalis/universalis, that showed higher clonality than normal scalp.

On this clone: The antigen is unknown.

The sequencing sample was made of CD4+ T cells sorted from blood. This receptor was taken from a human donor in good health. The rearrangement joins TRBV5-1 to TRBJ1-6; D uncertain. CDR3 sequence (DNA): TGCGCCAGCAGCTTGGCACAGAGTAATTCACCCCTCCACTTT. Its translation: CASSLAQSNSPLHF.